The 15 T cell receptor beta chains below all came from one sample that was sequenced in a study of cytomegalovirus exposure and HLA in healthy donors. This PCR relied on a set of 60 Vbeta primers and 13 Jbeta primers. Assay: immunoSEQ multiplex PCR; the TCRdb copy retains only in-frame clones and omits some. The sample shows under 200,000 clones, roughly 80% of them seen only once. Sequences were obtained from PBMCs. The origin of the receptors is a woman under 30 in good health and CMV-seronegative.

This clone has just one count. The chain recombines TRBV19 with TRBJ2-5, with D perhaps TRBD1 (6 bases). The ends were cut back, 4 bases at V and 2 bases at J, with 11 bases in the middle. The germline gives CDR1 LNHDA, CDR2 SQIVND (reference sequence). The CDR3 sequence is 14 residues long. CDR3 sequence (DNA): TGTGCCAGTAGTAAGAACAGGGAACAAGAGACCCAGTACTTC. Translation gives CASSKNREQETQYF.

The rearrangement joins TRBV15 to TRBJ1-4; D not resolved. The germline gives CDR1 LNHNV, CDR2 YYDKDF (reference sequence). The CDR3 consists of 15 residues. V was clipped by 5 bases and J by 4 bases, with 14 bases between them. The CDR3 nucleotides are TGTGCCACCAGCGACCCTAGGAGACTTAATGAAAAACTGTTTTTT. It is translated as CATSDPRRLNEKLFF.

This chain links TRBV6-5 with TRBJ2-7, with 7 bases matching TRBD2. The V segment lost 4 bases and the J segment 1 base; nucleotides outside the gene matches: 7. The CDR3 is 15 amino acids. CDR1 and CDR2 from the germline V gene are MNHEY and SVGAGI. CDR3 sequence: CASSFKLAASYEQYF. Here the CDR3 DNA reads TGTGCCAGCAGTTTCAAGCTAGCGGCGTCCTACGAGCAGTACTTC.

The CDR3, as DNA: TGTGCCATCAGTGACAGCTCCCCTAGCGAGCCCGGGGAGCTGTTTTTT. This sequence encodes CAISDSSPSEPGELFF. The chain uses TRBV10-3 and TRBJ2-2; a possible D gene is TRBD2 (6 bases). V was clipped by 3 bases and J by 6 bases, with 17 bases between them. The CDR3 length is 16 residues. The germline V gene has CDR1 ENHRY and CDR2 SYGVKD.

This clone was detected only once. CDR3 in amino acids: CASSSGSYEQYF. Here the CDR3 DNA reads TGTGCCAGCAGCAGCGGGAGCTACGAGCAGTACTTC. The V and J genes are TRBV13 and TRBJ2-7, with 8 bases aligning to TRBD2. CDR1 and CDR2 from the germline V gene are PRHDT and FYEKMQ (reference sequence). CDR3 length equals 12 residues. The trim removed 5 bases at V and 3 bases at J, leaving 0 bases unmatched.

The V call is TRBV19, the J call TRBJ1-1, with 7 bases matching TRBD1. Per the germline V gene, CDR1 is LNHDA and CDR2 is SQIVND (reference sequence). J gave up 8 bases and V 3 bases, and 15 bases lay outside the gene matches. This CDR3 has 16 residues. CDR3 nucleotides: TGTGCCAGTAGTATTGGACTACAGGGGAGTGTGACCGAAGCTTTCTTT. It specifies CASSIGLQGSVTEAFF.

The chain carries TRBV28 and TRBJ2-1; TRBD2 matches at 12 bases. The ends lost 6 bases at V and 1 base at J; junction bases unmatched: 7. The CDR3 is 17 residues long. Germline V gene sequence: CDR1 MDHEN, CDR2 SYDVKM. For the CDR3, the DNA is TGTGCCAGCAGGCCCACTAGCGGGAGGAGTTCCTACAATGAGCAGTTCTTC. Its translation: CASRPTSGRSSYNEQFF.

The gene calls are TRBV19 and TRBJ1-3; no definite D call. The germline V gene encodes CDR1 LNHDA and CDR2 SQIVND (reference sequence). The CDR3 covers 15 residues. V lost 3 bases and J 0 bases, leaving 9 bases between the germline ends. The CDR3 bases are TGTGCCAGTAGTATCGCGCACCACTCTGGAAACACCATATATTTT. Translating it yields CASSIAHHSGNTIYF.

This clone was detected only a few times. DNA for the CDR3: TGTGCCAGCAGCCAAGATAACAGGGGCGACTATGGCTACACCTTC. It codes for CASSQDNRGDYGYTF. The V gene is TRBV4-2, the J gene TRBJ1-2; 7 bases are shared with TRBD1. V lost 0 bases, J lost 3 bases, and 4 bases stayed unmatched. Germline CDR1 reads LGHNA; CDR2 reads YNFKEQ. CDR3 length: 15 amino acids.

This clone turned up a few times. This chain uses TRBV28 with TRBJ2-3; 8 positions agree with TRBD1. This CDR3 is built from 17 residues. Per the germline V gene, CDR1 is MDHEN and CDR2 is SYDVKM. Germline trimming cut 7 bases from V and 3 bases from J; bases unmatched to any gene: 15. Here the CDR3 reads CASKNGQGQIGTDTQYF. The CDR3 DNA reads TGTGCCAGCAAAAACGGACAGGGCCAAATAGGGACAGATACGCAGTATTTT.

The chain uses TRBV5-1 and TRBJ1-4; D is unresolved. Germline V gene data show CDR1 as SGHRS and CDR2 as YFSETQ. Trimming removed 4 bases at V and 3 bases at J, with 13 bases between. CDR3 size: 15 residues. The CDR3 region is CASSVGNSANEKLFF. The DNA for the CDR3 is TGCGCCAGCAGCGTGGGAAATTCGGCTAATGAAAAACTGTTTTTT.

The V call is TRBV7-3, the J call TRBJ1-1; weak D call: TRBD1 (5 bases). In germline, CDR1 is SGHTA, CDR2 FQGTGA. The CDR3 extends over 13 amino acids. Trimming removed 6 bases from V and 6 bases from J, with 14 bases in between. CDR3 region: CASSIDRMAEAFF. Here the CDR3 DNA reads TGTGCCAGCAGTATAGACAGAATGGCTGAAGCTTTCTTT.

CDR3 protein: CASSMGNRRQETQYF. CDR3 bases: TGTGCCAGTAGTATGGGGAACAGGCGCCAAGAGACCCAGTACTTC. The gene calls are TRBV19 and TRBJ2-5, with D perhaps matching TRBD1 (5 bases). V dropped 3 bases and J dropped 1 base, with 12 bases sitting between them. The CDR3 has 15 amino acids. The germline V gene encodes CDR1 LNHDA and CDR2 SQIVND (reference sequence).

The chain recombines TRBV7-8 with TRBJ2-7, with 8 bases identical to TRBD2. Trimming removed 2 bases from V and 0 bases from J; junction bases left unmatched: 9. Germline V lookup: CDR1 SGHVS, CDR2 FQNEAQ. This CDR3 region has 17 residues. CDR3 in amino acids: CASSLLVSGVSSYEQYF. The CDR3 nucleotides read TGTGCCAGCAGCTTATTGGTTAGCGGGGTTAGCTCCTACGAGCAGTACTTC. Based on the CDR3 plus reference TRBV7-8 and TRBJ2-7, the full variable domain is GAGVSQSPRYKVAKRGQDVALRCDPISGHVSLFWYQQALGQGPEFLTYFQNEAQLDKSGLPSDRFFAERPEGSVSTLKIQRTQQEDSAVYLCASSLLVSGVSSYEQYFGPGTRLTVT.

This clone was picked up a small number of times. The chain recombines TRBV5-1 with TRBJ2-3, with D possibly TRBD2 on 6 matching bases. Trimming removed 3 bases from V and 2 bases from J, with 13 bases in between. This CDR3 region has 15 residues. Germline V gives CDR1 SGHRS, CDR2 YFSETQ. DNA of the CDR3: TGCGCCAGCAGCTCAAGACTAGTAGACACAGATACGCAGTATTTT. It codes for CASSSRLVDTDTQYF.